This T cell receptor beta chain was sequenced during a study of cytomegalovirus exposure and HLA in healthy donors. For the study at large: The study's early data release held around 85 million unique TCRs from HLA-typed donors.

With 60 Vbeta and 13 Jbeta primers, the PCR was carried out. Repertoires were generated with immunoSEQ multiplex PCR, while TCRdb's copy carries only in-frame clones and drops some. The sample's table shows approximately 75,000 clones. Germline V lookup: CDR1 SGHDN, CDR2 FVKESK. CDR3 length: 12 residues. The germline V and J ends were trimmed by 6 bases and 9 bases, with 12 bases remaining between them. Points on this clone: The target antigen is unknown.

Findings of the study overall: Among TCR beta chains of equal frequency, HLA-associated ones were more clonally expanded in a later analysis. As confirmed in vitro, three CMV-associated chains were specific for CMV antigens.

The receptor comes from a man aged 40-49 years in good health and CMV-seronegative. V usage is TRBV14 and J usage is TRBJ2-1; D is unresolved. What was sequenced was PBMCs. CDR3 residues: CASRVAVGEQFF. In DNA form, the CDR3 reads TGTGCCAGCAGGGTGGCGGTCGGTGAGCAGTTCTTC.